The rows below give T cell receptor beta chains drawn from one sample of a study of blood T cell repertoires in COVID-19. TCRdb's table, derived via immunoSEQ multiplex PCR, lists solely in-frame clones and lacks some. The sample has about 39,000 clones, 84% seen once; the top ten hold roughly 15%. The sequenced material came from peripheral blood. The receptors stem from a man in his fifties or sixties with active or convalescent COVID-19. CDR3s include the opening cysteine and the closing phenylalanine or tryptophan. Each record gives: D gene, J gene, V gene, clone size, CDR3 DNA, CDR3 protein. D genes are given only for firm matches. Size is omitted from some rows. Given values are once, few, many or a class for expanded clones.

-,TRBJ2-3,TRBV4-1,-,TGCGCCAGCAGCCAAGATCCTGCGGGGGCGACAGATACGCAGTATTTT,CASSQDPAGATDTQYF
-,TRBJ2-7,TRBV6-1,-,TGTGCCAGCAGTGAAGTACAGGAGCAGTACTTC,CASSEVQEQYF
TRBD2,TRBJ2-7,TRBV4-2,-,TGTGCCAGCAGCCAAGAGAGCGGGGGGGCGGACGAGCAGTACTTC,CASSQESGGADEQYF
-,TRBJ1-5,TRBV24-1,-,TGTGCCACCAGTGACCCGATACCGACAGACTCCTATCAGCCCCAGCATTTT,CATSDPIPTDSYQPQHF
TRBD1,TRBJ1-1,TRBV10-3,-,TGTGCCATCAGTGAGTCGTGGACAGGGGGTTCTGAAGCTTTCTTT,CAISESWTGGSEAFF
-,TRBJ2-6,TRBV11-2,-,TGTGCCAGCAGCTTAAATCCCAGGGCCTCTGGGGCCAACGTCCTGACTTTC,CASSLNPRASGANVLTF
-,TRBJ1-2,TRBV6-2/TRBV6-3,-,TGTGCCAGCAGTTACACAGGAGCTAACTATGGCTACACCTTC,CASSYTGANYGYTF
-,TRBJ1-5,TRBV18,-,TGTGCCAGCTCACTAACTAACAAACGCAATCAGCCCCAGCATTTT,CASSLTNKRNQPQHF
TRBD1,TRBJ1-3,TRBV7-9,-,TGTGCCAGCAGCCCAACAGGGGTCGCTGGAAACACCATATATTTT,CASSPTGVAGNTIYF
TRBD1,TRBJ1-1,TRBV6-6,once,TGTGCCAGCAGTTCTACAGGGGAGGCTGAAGCTTTCTTT,CASSSTGEAEAFF
-,TRBJ2-7,TRBV5-4,few,TGTGCCAGCAGCCCCCAGGGTGCCTACGAGCAGTACTTC,CASSPQGAYEQYF
TRBD2,TRBJ2-3,TRBV11-3,-,TGTGCCAGCAGCTTAGGTCCTAGCGGGAACACAGATACGCAGTATTTT,CASSLGPSGNTDTQYF
TRBD1,TRBJ2-5,TRBV2,-,TGTGCCAGCAGGGACAGGGGATCGGTGACCCAGTACTTC,CASRDRGSVTQYF
-,TRBJ2-1,TRBV13,-,TGTGCCAGCAGCAAAAGACAGTTCCTTTACAATGAGCAGTTCTTC,CASSKRQFLYNEQFF
-,TRBJ2-2,TRBV14,-,TGTGCCAGCAGCCAAGATCCCAGGGTCGATACCGGGGAGCTGTTTTTT,CASSQDPRVDTGELFF
-,TRBJ1-5,TRBV2,-,TGTGCCAGCAGCGGGGGAGGGGATCAGCCCCAGCATTTT,CASSGGGDQPQHF
-,TRBJ2-5,TRBV10-2,-,TGCGCCCGAGCAATGATGGAGGGAGATTGCGAGACCCAGTACTTC,CARAMMEGDCETQYF
-,TRBJ2-5,TRBV3-1/TRBV3-2,-,TGTGCCAGCAGCCTTCATTCGGGGGAAGAGACCCAGTACTTC,CASSLHSGEETQYF
-,TRBJ1-5,TRBV28,once,TGTGCCAGCAGTTTATGGAGTCAGCCCCAGCATTTT,CASSLWSQPQHF
-,TRBJ2-1,TRBV27,-,TGTGCCAGCAGTTTTTACAGGGGGGGCAATGAGCAGTTCTTC,CASSFYRGGNEQFF
TRBD1,TRBJ1-3,TRBV3-1/TRBV3-2,-,TGTGCCAGCAGGGGACAGGTCGCTGGAAACACCATATATTTT,CASRGQVAGNTIYF
-,TRBJ2-5,TRBV21-1,-,TGTGCCAGCACCCTAGCGGGGTTGTGGGAGACCCAGTACTTC,CASTLAGLWETQYF
TRBD1,TRBJ1-1,TRBV30,-,TGTGCCTGGAGTTTTATCAGGGGGCAGGACACTGAAGCTTTCTTT,CAWSFIRGQDTEAFF
TRBD2,TRBJ2-3,TRBV6-2/TRBV6-3,-,TGTGCCAGCAGTTATAAGTTGGTTAGCGGGGGGGATACAGATACGCAGTATTTT,CASSYKLVSGGDTDTQYF
-,TRBJ2-5,TRBV6-1,-,TGTGCCAGCAGTGACAAGTCCATGGTTTTCGGGACCCAGTACTTC,CASSDKSMVFGTQYF
-,TRBJ2-5,TRBV14,-,TGTGCCAGCAGCACGAGGACTGTCAGCCAAGAGACCCAGTACTTC,CASSTRTVSQETQYF
TRBD1,TRBJ1-1,TRBV29-1,-,TGCAGCGTCGACGGGGGGACAGGCACTGAAGCTTTCTTT,CSVDGGTGTEAFF
-,TRBJ1-2,TRBV21-1,-,TGTGCCAGCACCTCGGGGTCCCGCGTGGACTATGGCTACACCTTC,CASTSGSRVDYGYTF
-,TRBJ2-5,TRBV30,-,TGTGCCTGGAGTGGACTGCAAGAGACCCAGTACTTC,CAWSGLQETQYF
-,TRBJ2-4,TRBV5-6,-,TGTGCCAGCAGCTTTGGGGGAGGCTACATTCAGTACTTC,CASSFGGGYIQYF
TRBD2,TRBJ2-7,TRBV5-1,-,TGCGCCCCCAGCTCATGGACCGGGCGGGGGGGCGAGCAGTACTTC,CAPSSWTGRGGEQYF
TRBD1,TRBJ1-1,TRBV19,-,TGTGCCAGTAGTTCGCAGGGGGCATGGACTGAAGCTTTCTTT,CASSSQGAWTEAFF
TRBD1,TRBJ1-5,TRBV19,-,TGTGCCAGTAACTACCAGGGGGGCCAGCCCCAGCATTTT,CASNYQGGQPQHF
TRBD1,TRBJ1-4,TRBV7-2,-,TGTGCCAGCAGCACGACAGGGCTAGCTAATGAAAAACTGTTTTTT,CASSTTGLANEKLFF
TRBD1,TRBJ2-7,TRBV7-8,-,TGTGCCATCGGGACAGGGGGCTCCTACGAGCAGTACTTC,CAIGTGGSYEQYF
-,TRBJ1-4,TRBV5-6,-,TGTGCCAGCAGCTTTTTCCAGTCTAATGAAAAACTGTTTTTT,CASSFFQSNEKLFF
-,TRBJ1-5,TRBV21-1,-,TGTGCCAGCAGCAAAGCGCAGGGGAGGGGCAATCAGCCCCAGCATTTT,CASSKAQGRGNQPQHF
TRBD1,TRBJ2-3,TRBV9,once,TGTGCCAGCAGCCCACCTCCACTACAGGGGCATCTGAGCACAGATACGCAGTATTTT,CASSPPPLQGHLSTDTQYF
TRBD1,TRBJ1-5,TRBV6-6,-,TGTGCCAGCAGTCGCGCGGGGACAGGGCACCTCATGGATCAGCCCCAGCATTTT,CASSRAGTGHLMDQPQHF
-,TRBJ2-1,TRBV14,-,TGTGCCAGCAGCCTTCGGGGAACCAATGAGCAGTTCTTC,CASSLRGTNEQFF
-,TRBJ2-3,TRBV19,-,TGTGCCAGTAGTATTGACGACAGAACAACAGATACGCAGTATTTT,CASSIDDRTTDTQYF
TRBD1,TRBJ2-5,TRBV7-8,-,TGTGCCAGCAGCTTGACTCCCGGGACAGTAGAAGAGACCCAGTACTTC,CASSLTPGTVEETQYF
-,TRBJ2-1,TRBV6-5,-,TGTGCCAGCAGCCCAGGTCAAACGTACAATGAGCAGTTCTTC,CASSPGQTYNEQFF
TRBD1,TRBJ1-1,TRBV23-1,few,TGCGCCAGCAGGGCCCGGGACAGAGACTTGAACACTGAAGCTTTCTTT,CASRARDRDLNTEAFF
-,TRBJ1-2,TRBV11-2,-,TGTGCCAGCAGCTTAAAGGGGTTCTATGGCTACACCTTC,CASSLKGFYGYTF
-,TRBJ1-4,TRBV2,-,TGTGCCAGCAGTGTTCAGGGGCCCAAAAGTGAAAAACTGTTTTTT,CASSVQGPKSEKLFF
-,TRBJ2-2,TRBV29-1,few,TGCAGCGTTCTAAGGGGAAACACCGGGGAGCTGTTTTTT,CSVLRGNTGELFF
TRBD1,TRBJ1-4,TRBV5-4,-,TGTGCCAGCAGCACCCTCCGGGACAGGGGCCGTAATGAAAAACTGTTTTTT,CASSTLRDRGRNEKLFF
-,TRBJ1-1,TRBV11-2,-,TGTGCCAGCAGCTGGAGGGGAGATTCTCTAGGAGGCACTGAAGCTTTCTTT,CASSWRGDSLGGTEAFF
-,TRBJ2-5,TRBV10-2,-,TGCGCCAGCAGTGCCGGGACACATCCAGAGACCCAGTACTTC,CASSAGTHPETQYF
-,TRBJ1-4,TRBV7-9,few,TGTGCCAGCAGCTTAGGCCCGACAGGACCTAATGAAAAACTGTTTTTT,CASSLGPTGPNEKLFF
TRBD2,TRBJ2-3,TRBV11-2,-,TGTGCCAGCAGCTTAGGCCTAGCGGGGATCACAGATACGCAGTATTTT,CASSLGLAGITDTQYF
TRBD1,TRBJ1-6,TRBV7-8,once,TGTGCCAGCAGCTTCGGGACAGCGGATAATTCACCCCTCCACTTT,CASSFGTADNSPLHF
-,TRBJ1-5,TRBV3-1/TRBV3-2,few,TGTGCCAGCAGCCAAGGTAGGGGGAGCAATCAGCCCCAGCATTTT,CASSQGRGSNQPQHF
TRBD1,TRBJ1-2,TRBV6-5,-,TGTGCCAGCAGTTACTCCGCAGGGGGCTCTGGCTACACCTTC,CASSYSAGGSGYTF
-,TRBJ1-2,TRBV7-6,-,TGTGCCAGCAGCTTAGGTGTTGGCACCGCCGGGGGGGATGGCTACACCTTC,CASSLGVGTAGGDGYTF
-,TRBJ2-1,TRBV7-2,once,TGTGCCAGCAGCTTAGGCCTTCGGAGAGCGCAGTTCTTC,CASSLGLRRAQFF
TRBD1,TRBJ1-5,TRBV19,once,TGTGCCAGTAGTGCACAGGGGTTTAGGCAGCCCCAGCATTTT,CASSAQGFRQPQHF
-,TRBJ1-2,TRBV14,-,TGTGCCAGCAGCCGGGGAGGGATCTATGGCTACACCTTC,CASSRGGIYGYTF
TRBD2,TRBJ2-1,TRBV4-2,-,TGTGCCAGCAGCCAAGAGTGGACTAGCGGGGGAGGTGAGCAGTTCTTC,CASSQEWTSGGGEQFF